What follows describes a single T cell receptor (beta chain). This sample was taken from a study of T cells expressing NK-cell markers. CDR1 and CDR2 from the germline V gene are SGHTA and FQGNSA. The CDR3 extends over 15 amino acids. With the 5' RACE reads reprocessed, TCRdb shows one record per CDR3 protein and no DNA. The table counts a few hundred thousand distinct CDR3 sequences; around 0.42% lies in the top ten. This chain uses TRBV7-2 with TRBJ2-5; the TCRdb call, TRBD1, lacks DNA for checking. The TCR was taken from a man aged 18 to 35 in good health. Sequenced: blood T cells: a sorted CD56 or NKG2C T cell subset, CD4+ or CD8+ T cells, or bulk PBMC T cells (not recorded which). This CDR3 reads CASSPSGMILETQYF.